This T cell receptor (beta chain) was recorded in a study of blood T cell repertoires in COVID-19. The data were produced by immunoSEQ multiplex PCR, yet TCRdb's version contains in-frame clones alone and is incomplete. The sample records some 80,000 clones, around nine tenths being singletons. V was clipped by 6 bases and J by 5 bases, with 12 bases between them. Germline assignment: CDR1 MNHEY and CDR2 SVGAGI. The CDR3 consists of 13 residues. The source of this sequence is a human donor in a cohort sampled during active COVID-19. This chain connects TRBV6-5 to TRBJ2-3; D gene ambiguous. Source material: peripheral blood. This CDR3 reads CASSLDSGDTQYF. The CDR3 DNA reads as TGTGCCAGCAGCCTCGACTCGGGAGATACGCAGTATTTT.